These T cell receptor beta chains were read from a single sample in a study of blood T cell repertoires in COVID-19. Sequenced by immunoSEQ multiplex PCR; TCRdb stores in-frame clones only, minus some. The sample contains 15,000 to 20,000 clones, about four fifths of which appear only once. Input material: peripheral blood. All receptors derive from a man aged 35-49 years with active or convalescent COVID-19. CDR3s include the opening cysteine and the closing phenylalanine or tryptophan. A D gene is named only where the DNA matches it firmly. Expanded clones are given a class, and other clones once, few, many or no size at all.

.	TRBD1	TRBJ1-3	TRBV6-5	TGTGCCAGCAGGGCGGGACAGGGACCTGGAAACACCATATATTTT	CASRAGQGPGNTIYF
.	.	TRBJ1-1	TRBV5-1	TGCGCCAGCAGCTTGTACGGTAGCACTGAAGCTTTCTTT	CASSLYGSTEAFF
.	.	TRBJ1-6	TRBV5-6	TGTGCCAGCAGCGGTTACGGGACACCTTACTCCTATAATTCACCCCTCCACTTT	CASSGYGTPYSYNSPLHF
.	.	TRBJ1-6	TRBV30	TGTGCCTGGATCCAGGGGAAGAGTAATTCACCCCTCCACTTT	CAWIQGKSNSPLHF
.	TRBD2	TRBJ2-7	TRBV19	TGTGCCAGTAGTACGGGACTAGCGGGCTACGAGCAGTACTTC	CASSTGLAGYEQYF
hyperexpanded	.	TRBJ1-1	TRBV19	TGTGCCAGTAGTACCGGGGGTACCACTGAAGCTTTCTTT	CASSTGGTTEAFF
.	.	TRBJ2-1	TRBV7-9	TGTGCCAGCAGCTTAGTCCAGGGTGACTACAATGAGCAGTTCTTC	CASSLVQGDYNEQFF
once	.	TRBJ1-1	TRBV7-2	TGTGCCAGCAGCTTAGCGGCCCAAATGAACACTGAAGCTTTCTTT	CASSLAAQMNTEAFF
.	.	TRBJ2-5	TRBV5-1	TGCGCCAGCAGCAGCCTCGACAAGCAAGAGACCCAGTACTTC	CASSSLDKQETQYF
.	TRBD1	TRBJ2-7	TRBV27	TGTGCCAGCACCCCGACCTTGGTAGGGGGCATCTCCTACGAGCAGTACTTC	CASTPTLVGGISYEQYF
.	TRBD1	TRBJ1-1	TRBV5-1	TGCGCCAGCAGCGATCTCGGACAGGGATTGACTGAAGCTTTCTTT	CASSDLGQGLTEAFF
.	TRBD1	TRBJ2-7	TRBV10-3	TGTGCCATCAGTGAGGAGACAGGGGGCTACGAGCAGTACTTC	CAISEETGGYEQYF
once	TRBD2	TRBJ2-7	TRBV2	TGTGCCAGCAGGACTAGCGGGGGCTCCTACGAGCAGTACTTC	CASRTSGGSYEQYF
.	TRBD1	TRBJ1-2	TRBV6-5	TGTGCCAGCAGCCGAGTCAGGGGGCATGGCTACACCTTC	CASSRVRGHGYTF
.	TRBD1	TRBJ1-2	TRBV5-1	TGCGCCAGCAGCGAAGGACAGGGCGATGGCTACACCTTC	CASSEGQGDGYTF
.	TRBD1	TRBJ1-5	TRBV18	TGTGCCAGCGTCCGGGACAGTCATCAGCCCCAGCATTTT	CASVRDSHQPQHF
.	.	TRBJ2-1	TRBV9	TGTGCCAGCAGCGTACTGCCGACAGGAGTGTCCTACAATGAGCAGTTCTTC	CASSVLPTGVSYNEQFF
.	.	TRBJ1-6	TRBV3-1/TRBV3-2	TGTGCCAGCAGCCAACCAACAGGGTCCTATAATTCACCCCTCCACTTT	CASSQPTGSYNSPLHF
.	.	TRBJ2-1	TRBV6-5	TGTGCCAGCAACCCGGGGGACGACTACAATGAGCAGTTCTTC	CASNPGDDYNEQFF
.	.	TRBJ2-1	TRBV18	TGTGCCAGCTCACCACGCGGGAAATCATACAATGAGCAGTTCTTC	CASSPRGKSYNEQFF
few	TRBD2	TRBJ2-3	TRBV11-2	TGTGCCAGCAGCCTACCCTACAGACTAGCCCGCACAGATACGCAGTATTTT	CASSLPYRLARTDTQYF
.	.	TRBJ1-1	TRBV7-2	TGTGCCAGCAGCTTAGTTCGGCGACAGAACACTGAAGCTTTCTTT	CASSLVRRQNTEAFF
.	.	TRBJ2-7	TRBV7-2	TGTGCCAGCAGCTTAGATCGGGGGATCTACGAGCAGTACTTC	CASSLDRGIYEQYF
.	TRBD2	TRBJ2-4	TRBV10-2	TGCGCCAGCAGGTCTAGCGGGTCCAAAAACATTCAGTACTTC	CASRSSGSKNIQYF
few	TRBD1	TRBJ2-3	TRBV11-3	TGTGCCAGCAGCTCTAGACAGGGGCCATTCACAGATACGCAGTATTTT	CASSSRQGPFTDTQYF
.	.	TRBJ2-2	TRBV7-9	TGTGCCAGCAGCACGCCGGGACAGAACACCGGGGAGCTGTTTTTT	CASSTPGQNTGELFF
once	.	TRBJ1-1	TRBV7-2	TGTGCCAGCAGCCTCAACGCCGGGGACACTGAAGCTTTCTTT	CASSLNAGDTEAFF
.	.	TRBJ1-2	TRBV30	TGTGCCTGGAGTGGTTGGCGGGGGGCGGACTATGGCTACACCTTC	CAWSGWRGADYGYTF
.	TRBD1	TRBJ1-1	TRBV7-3	TGTGCCAGCAGCCCCCGGACAGGGAGAACTTCTGAAGCTTTCTTT	CASSPRTGRTSEAFF
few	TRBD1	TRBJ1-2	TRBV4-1	TGCGCCAGCAGCTCGACGGGACAGGGGTCCTATGGCTACACCTTC	CASSSTGQGSYGYTF
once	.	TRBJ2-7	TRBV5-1	TGCGCCAGCAGCTTACAGGGCTACGAGCAGTACTTC	CASSLQGYEQYF
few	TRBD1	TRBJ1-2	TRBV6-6	TGTGCCAGCAGTTACTACCGGGACAGGGGGGGGAACACCTTC	CASSYYRDRGGNTF
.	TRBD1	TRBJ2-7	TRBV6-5	TGTGCCAGCAGTTACGACAGGGGGCCCTACGAGCAGTACTTC	CASSYDRGPYEQYF
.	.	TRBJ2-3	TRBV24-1	TGTGCCACCAGTGATTTTGGCGGGGCTACGCAGTATTTT	CATSDFGGATQYF